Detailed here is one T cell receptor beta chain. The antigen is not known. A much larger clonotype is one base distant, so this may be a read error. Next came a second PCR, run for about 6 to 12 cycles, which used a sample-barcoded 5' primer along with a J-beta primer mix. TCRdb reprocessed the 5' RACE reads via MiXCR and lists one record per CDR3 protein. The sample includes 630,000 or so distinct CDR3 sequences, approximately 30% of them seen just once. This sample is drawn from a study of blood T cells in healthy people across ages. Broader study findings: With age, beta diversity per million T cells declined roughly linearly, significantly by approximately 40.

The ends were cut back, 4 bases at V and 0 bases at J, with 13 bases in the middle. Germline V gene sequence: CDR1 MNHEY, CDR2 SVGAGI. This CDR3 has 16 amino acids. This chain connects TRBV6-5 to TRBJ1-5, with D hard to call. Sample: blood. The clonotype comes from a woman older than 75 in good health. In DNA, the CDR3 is TGTGCCAGCAGTTCTCCGACGGATTTTAGCAATCAGCCCCAGCATTTT. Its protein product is CASSSPTDFSNQPQHF.